Following are 27 T cell receptor beta chains from one sample sequenced in a study of T-cell memory formation after mild COVID-19. TCRdb passed the 5' RACE reads through MiXCR, listing each CDR3 protein once. Altogether hundreds of thousands of distinct CDR3 sequences are present, around 21% being singletons, with the ten largest covering about 12%. The material sequenced was PBMCs or a T cell subset sorted from them (not recorded which). The receptor set was obtained from an adult woman who had mild COVID-19 (a few samples of this study predate the infection). Cell type and time point are not known.

To note about this clonotype: At one end the junction does not follow the germline gene, possibly because of a read error. J is TRBJ2-1 and V is TRBV24-1; D unclear. The CDR3 is 11 residues long. Germline V gene lookup returns CDR1 KGHDR and CDR2 SFDVKD. The CDR3 DNA sequence: TGTGCCACCAGCTACTACACTGAGCAGTTCTTC. It translates to CATSYYTEQFF.

This clonotype was counted once. The rearrangement uses TRBV5-1 and TRBJ1-1, with D tentatively TRBD1 (6 bases). This CDR3 is 14 amino acids long. Per the germline V gene, CDR1 is SGHRS and CDR2 is YFSETQ. The V gene lost 4 bases and the J gene lost 1 base, with 11 bases spanning the gap. DNA of the CDR3: TGCGCCAGCAGCCTGGGACACGAGAACACTGAAGCTTTCTTT. Amino acids: CASSLGHENTEAFF.

This clonotype showed up just a few times. This chain connects TRBV6-6 to TRBJ2-1; 10 nucleotides align to TRBD1. The CDR3 is 14 residues long. V lost 6 bases, J lost 6 bases, and 5 bases stayed unmatched. CDR1 and CDR2 (germline): MNHNY, SVGAGI (reference sequence). The CDR3 bases are TGTGCCAGCAGAAGACAGGGGGCGGTCAATGAGCAGTTCTTC. Translated, it gives CASRRQGAVNEQFF.

A single count supports this clonotype. The V and J genes are TRBV5-4 and TRBJ2-3; 9 bases match TRBD2. The trim removed 1 base at V and 6 bases at J, leaving 9 bases unmatched. Germline V gene data show CDR1 as SGHNT and CDR2 as YYREEE (reference sequence). The CDR3 totals 16 residues. CDR3 bases: TGTGCCAGCAGCTTGAAAGGCGGGAGGGCCCCGGATACGCAGTATTTT. This codes for CASSLKGGRAPDTQYF.

This clonotype was recorded a few times. CDR3 bases: TGCGCCAGCAGCCCCTGGACAGGGGATGGTCAGCCCCAGCATTTT. This translates into CASSPWTGDGQPQHF. The chain recombines TRBV5-1 with TRBJ1-5; 9 nucleotides match TRBD1. Germline V CDR1 and CDR2: SGHRS, YFSETQ. V was pared by 4 bases and J by 6 bases, with 8 bases of the junction left unmatched. The CDR3 is 15 amino acids.

V usage is TRBV5-5 and J usage is TRBJ2-5; D ambiguous. The CDR3 contains 15 residues. Germline V gene lookup returns CDR1 SGHKS and CDR2 YYEKEE (reference sequence). The V and J ends lost 3 bases and 1 base respectively, with 13 bases between them. CDR3 DNA: TGTGCCAGCAGCTCTAATTCAGTTACCCAAGAGACCCAGTACTTC. Translation gives CASSSNSVTQETQYF.

There are a few counts of this clonotype. V usage is TRBV3-1 and J usage is TRBJ2-1; TRBD1 aligns across 9 bases. The trim removed 4 bases at V and 4 bases at J, leaving 11 bases unmatched. CDR1 is LGHDT, CDR2 YNNKEL, per germline (reference sequence). This CDR3 is 17 amino acids long. The CDR3 region is CASSPRAGTGQYNEQFF. DNA of the CDR3: TGTGCCAGCAGCCCGAGAGCCGGGACAGGGCAGTACAATGAGCAGTTCTTC.

This clonotype was counted only a few times. The chain joins TRBV5-1 to TRBJ2-5; tentative D call: TRBD1 (6 bases). Germline lookup yields CDR1 SGHRS and CDR2 YFSETQ. The ends were cut back, 0 bases at V and 5 bases at J, with 14 bases in the middle. The CDR3 sequence is 15 residues long. CDR3 in amino acids: CASSLELGAGETQYF. The CDR3 DNA is TGCGCCAGCAGCTTGGAATTGGGGGCTGGCGAGACCCAGTACTTC.

The chain couples TRBV6-2 or TRBV6-3 to TRBJ2-2, with D possibly matching TRBD2 (6 bases). Trimming took off 8 bases at V and 5 bases at J, with 18 bases between the two ends. The CDR3 consists of 15 residues. Germline V gene data show CDR1 as MNHEY and CDR2 as SVGEGT. The CDR3 sequence is CASGGRREQTGELFF. DNA for the CDR3: TGTGCCAGCGGAGGTCGGCGGGAACAGACCGGGGAGCTGTTTTTT.

V is TRBV6-2 or TRBV6-3 and J is TRBJ2-4; D remains unclear. V was trimmed by 2 bases and J by 0 bases, leaving 8 bases between them. CDR3 length: 15 residues. Per germline, CDR1 MNHEY and CDR2 SVGEGT. The CDR3 region has the DNA TGTGCCAGCAGTTACGAGGTTCTAGCCAAAAACATTCAGTACTTC. Amino acid sequence: CASSYEVLAKNIQYF.

This clonotype has only a few counts. The J gene is TRBJ2-3, the V gene TRBV12-3 or TRBV12-4; TRBD2 might be the D (6 bases). The CDR3 has 13 residues. V dropped 6 bases and J dropped 2 bases, with 9 bases sitting between them. CDR3 protein: CASREGPTDTQYF. The CDR3 nucleotides are TGTGCCAGCAGGGAGGGCCCCACAGATACGCAGTATTTT.

This clonotype has only a few counts. V is TRBV5-5 and J is TRBJ2-2, with D unclear. CDR3 length: 17 residues. Germline V gene data show CDR1 as SGHKS and CDR2 as YYEKEE (reference sequence). V dropped 1 base and J dropped 4 bases, with 17 bases sitting between them. The CDR3 sequence: CASSLLVGFGSTGELFF. As DNA, the CDR3 is TGTGCCAGCAGCTTGTTAGTAGGGTTCGGGTCCACCGGGGAGCTGTTTTTT. The full variable domain, its missing parts supplied by reference TRBV5-5 and TRBJ2-2, is DAGVTQSPTHLIKTRGQQVTLRCSPISGHKSVSWYQQVLGQGPQFIFQYYEKEERGRGNFPDRFSARQFPNYSSELNVNALLLGDSALYLCASSLLVGFGSTGELFFGEGSRLTVL.

The table lists this clonotype with a few counts. V usage is TRBV7-2 and J usage is TRBJ1-1; possibly TRBD1 for D (6 bases). V was cut by 5 bases and J by 7 bases, with 17 bases left in between. The germline V gene encodes CDR1 SGHTA and CDR2 FQGNSA. The CDR3 totals 14 residues. The CDR3 here is CASSQLPRDNEAFF. The CDR3 DNA reads as TGTGCCAGCAGCCAACTCCCTCGGGACAATGAAGCTTTCTTT.

The chain carries TRBV9 and TRBJ1-1, with D unresolved. V dropped 5 bases and J dropped 1 base, with 15 bases sitting between them. The CDR3 totals 15 residues. Germline CDR1 SGDLS, CDR2 YYNGEE. The CDR3 reads CASSPPQVGNTEAFF. CDR3 nucleotide sequence: TGTGCCAGCAGTCCCCCCCAAGTGGGGAACACTGAAGCTTTCTTT.

V is TRBV12-3 or TRBV12-4 and J is TRBJ1-2, with D perhaps matching TRBD1 (6 bases). V dropped 6 bases and J dropped 4 bases, with 21 bases sitting between them. CDR3 size: 16 residues. The CDR3 sequence is CASSSLGGQPPYGYTF. CDR3 DNA sequence: TGTGCCAGCAGCAGCCTCGGCGGACAGCCGCCCTATGGCTACACCTTC.

This chain connects TRBV7-9 to TRBJ2-7; 7 nucleotides line up with TRBD1. Germline V lookup: CDR1 SEHNR, CDR2 FQNEAQ (reference sequence). J was trimmed by 3 bases and V by 3 bases; bases with no gene match: 8. The CDR3 loop spans 15 amino acids. CDR3 DNA sequence: TGTGCCAGCAGCTTGAACCGGGACAGCTTCTACGAGCAGTACTTC. The encoded protein is CASSLNRDSFYEQYF.

The chain combines TRBV4-1 with TRBJ1-2, with D unresolved. Germline V gene lookup returns CDR1 MGHRA and CDR2 YSYEKL. The germline V and J ends were trimmed by 0 bases and 2 bases, with 10 bases remaining between them. CDR3 length equals 15 residues. For the CDR3, the DNA is TGCGCCAGCAGCCAAGAGTCCGGGTGGAACTATGGCTACACCTTC. As protein: CASSQESGWNYGYTF.

This clonotype turned up a few times. The chain employs TRBV6-5 and TRBJ2-7; 7 bases line up with TRBD1. This CDR3 has 14 amino acids. J gave up 7 bases and V 5 bases, and 11 bases lay outside the gene matches. The V gene's germline CDR1 is MNHEY and CDR2 SVGAGI. CDR3 sequence reads: CASSPSKGAREQYF. In DNA form, the CDR3 reads TGTGCCAGCAGTCCTAGCAAGGGGGCGCGGGAGCAGTACTTC.

The rearrangement uses TRBV29-1 and TRBJ2-7; 11 bases match TRBD1. V trimming: 4 bases; J trimming: 7 bases; junction bases outside the gene matches: 9. This CDR3 contains 14 residues. Per the germline V gene, CDR1 is SQVTM and CDR2 is ANQGSEA. The DNA for the CDR3 is TGCAGCGTTGCCGCCGGGACAGGGGGGGAAGAGCAGTACTTC. Its translation is CSVAAGTGGEEQYF.

The genes are TRBV4-1 and TRBJ2-6; no clear D gene. Germline V gene sequence: CDR1 MGHRA, CDR2 YSYEKL. Trimming took off 3 bases at V and 4 bases at J, with 10 bases between the two ends. The CDR3 runs to 15 residues. The CDR3 nucleotides read TGCGCCAGCAGCCATACACCCTCCGGGGCCAACGTCCTGACTTTC. Amino acid sequence: CASSHTPSGANVLTF.

This clonotype was detected a few times. V and J are TRBV11-2 and TRBJ2-5; the D is unclear. Trimming cost V 5 bases and J 5 bases, with 18 bases left between them. The CDR3 is 15 amino acids. Germline loops: CDR1 SGHAT, CDR2 FQNNGV. The CDR3 nucleotides read TGTGCCAGCAGCCCCCCCCCGGTCGGCAAGGAGACCCAGTACTTC. Its translation: CASSPPPVGKETQYF.

This clonotype was detected a few times. The chain is built from TRBV12-3 or TRBV12-4 and TRBJ1-5, with D unclear. CDR3 length: 17 residues. V shed 1 base and J shed 2 bases, with 15 bases lying between them. The DNA for the CDR3 is TGTGCCAGCAGTTTAGACCCCGGGAGGGAAGGCAATCAGCCCCAGCATTTT. This encodes CASSLDPGREGNQPQHF.

This clonotype was seen at least ten times. J is TRBJ2-2 and V is TRBV4-2; 9 positions match TRBD2. This CDR3 region has 15 residues. Looked up from germline, CDR1 is LGHNA and CDR2 is YNFKEQ. With V trimmed by 4 bases and J by 6 bases, 6 bases remained unmatched. CDR3 in DNA: TGTGCCAGCAGCCGAGGGACTAGCTGGGCCGGGGAGCTGTTTTTT. Amino acid sequence: CASSRGTSWAGELFF.

The chain is built from TRBV11-3 and TRBJ1-1, with a tentative D call TRBD1 (5 bases). With 3 bases removed from V and 6 bases from J, the gap between germline ends came to 11 bases. Per the germline V gene, CDR1 is SGHNT and CDR2 is YENEEA. The CDR3 totals 13 residues. CDR3 in DNA: TGTGCCAGCAGCTTGGTATCGGGGGCTGAAGCTTTCTTT. Translated: CASSLVSGAEAFF.

The J gene is TRBJ2-2, the V gene TRBV20-1; 7 bases are a match to TRBD1. This CDR3 region has 13 residues. Per the germline V gene, CDR1 is DFQATT and CDR2 is SNEGSKA (reference sequence). Trimming took 3 bases from V and 6 from J; bases not matched to a gene: 4. Here the CDR3 reads CSASRTGAGELFF. CDR3 in DNA: TGCAGTGCTAGTCGCACAGGGGCCGGGGAGCTGTTTTTT.

The table lists this clonotype with a few counts. At one boundary the junction diverges from the germline segment, which might be a read error. The chain carries TRBV19 and TRBJ1-4; D remains ambiguous. CDR3 length: 14 residues. CDR1 and CDR2 from the germline V gene are LNHDA and SQIVND (reference sequence). The CDR3 sequence: CASRNPATNDKLFF. The DNA of the CDR3 is TGTGCCAGTAGAAATCCGGCTACTAATGACAAACTGTTTTTT.

Remarks on this clonotype: One end of the junction varies from germline; a read error may be responsible. V gene TRBV7-7 combines with J gene TRBJ2-7; 10 bases map to TRBD1. The CDR3 is 16 amino acids. Per germline, CDR1 SSHAT and CDR2 FNYEAQ (reference sequence). CDR3 in DNA: TGTGCTAGCAGCCCGACAGGGGGCCCTTCTTCCTACGAGCAGTACTTC. It yields the protein CASSPTGGPSSYEQYF. Full variable domain (rest looked up from reference TRBV7-7 and TRBJ2-7): GAGVSQSPRYKVTKRGQDVTLRCDPISSHATLYWYQQALGQGPEFLTYFNYEAQPDKSGLPSDRFSAERPEGSISTLTIQRTEQRDSAMYRCASSPTGGPSSYEQYFGPGTRLTVT.